These T cell receptor beta chains were read from a single sample in a study of metastatic and nonmetastatic thyroid tumors. TCRdb reprocessed the PCR reads using MiXCR. The data contain about 20,000 clones, approximately 22% of them singletons. Sample: tumor tissue. The receptors come from a female donor with papillary thyroid cancer or a benign thyroid nodule (not recorded which). Some clones in this sample may be carry-over from other donors' samples. The CDR3 runs from the conserved cysteine through the conserved F or W. The D gene is left open where the match is weak. Size is stated for part of the rows, as once, few or many counts, or as a class when the clone is expanded.

v_gene	len	d_gene	abundance	j_gene	CDR3nt	CDR3aa
TRBV29-1	11	.	many	TRBJ2-1	TGCAGCGTGGGGCGGGGCTATGAGCAGTTCTTC	CSVGRGYEQFF
TRBV5-4	14	.	once	TRBJ1-2	TGTGCCAGCAGCTCGAATGTGGAGGACTATGGCTACACCTTC	CASSSNVEDYGYTF
TRBV6-1	16	.	many	TRBJ2-1	TGTGCCAGCAGGGAAGGGGGTATTAGCTCCTACAATGAGCAGTTCTTC	CASREGGISSYNEQFF
TRBV5-1	15	TRBD2	.	TRBJ2-7	TGCGCCAGCAGCTTGGCGCTAGCGGGGTCCTACGAGCAGTACTTC	CASSLALAGSYEQYF
TRBV27	13	.	medium-sized	TRBJ1-6	TGTGCCAGCAGTTTACGTGGGGATTCACCCCTCCACTTT	CASSLRGDSPLHF
TRBV12-3/TRBV12-4	13	.	few	TRBJ1-1	TGTGCCAGCAGGCGCCGAGAGAACACTGAAGCTTTCTTT	CASRRRENTEAFF
TRBV6-1	15	TRBD2	.	TRBJ2-6	TGTGCCAGCAGGAACTCCCGGGGGGGGGCAAACGTCCTGACTTTC	CASRNSRGGANVLTF
TRBV4-1	15	.	many	TRBJ2-5	TGCGCCAGCAGCCTCGGAAGCCCCCAAATCGAGACCCAGTACTTC	CASSLGSPQIETQYF
TRBV30	19	TRBD1	.	TRBJ1-3	TGTGCCTGGAGCCCCACAGGGGGTTCTATACGGTCCCGTGGAAACACCATATATTTT	CAWSPTGGSIRSRGNTIYF
TRBV5-1	15	.	.	TRBJ1-6	TGCGCCAGCAGCTTGGTCCCAGCCTATAATTCACCCCTCCACTTT	CASSLVPAYNSPLHF
TRBV19	12	.	many	TRBJ2-3	TGTGCCGGTAGCCAACCGCCAGATACGCAGTATTTT	CAGSQPPDTQYF
TRBV13	13	.	medium-sized	TRBJ2-7	TGTGCCAGCAGCCTAAGGGTTTCCTACGAGCAGTACTTC	CASSLRVSYEQYF
TRBV20-1	15	.	medium-sized	TRBJ2-7	TGCAGTGCTAGGGCACTACAATCATATGGATACGAGCAGTACTTC	CSARALQSYGYEQYF
TRBV2	15	.	many	TRBJ1-4	TGTGCCAGCTCATACAGGACAGCTTTCCAGGAAAAACTGTTTTTT	CASSYRTAFQEKLFF
TRBV28	16	TRBD1	.	TRBJ2-7	TGTGCCAGCAGTACCCTGAGGGGACAGGGCCTCGTCGAGCAGTACTTC	CASSTLRGQGLVEQYF
TRBV27	14	.	many	TRBJ1-1	TGTGCCAGCAGTTTCCGACAGGTGAGCACTGAAGCTTTCTTT	CASSFRQVSTEAFF
TRBV11-2	14	.	many	TRBJ1-4	TGTGCCAGCAGCTCGGACCTCCTGGGGGGAAAACTGTTTTTT	CASSSDLLGGKLFF
TRBV10-1	13	.	medium-sized	TRBJ1-1	TGCGCCAGCAGTGAGTCGATGTGGGCCCCGGCTTTCTTT	CASSESMWAPAFF
TRBV18	15	.	many	TRBJ2-5	TGTGCCAGCTCACCACCGCTAAAGGCCCAAGAGACCCAGTACTTC	CASSPPLKAQETQYF
TRBV12-3/TRBV12-4	14	.	many	TRBJ2-5	TGTGCCAGTTCCCCGGGCCTTACCCAAGAGACCCAGTACTTC	CASSPGLTQETQYF
TRBV25-1	18	TRBD2	.	TRBJ2-3	TGTGCCAGCAGCTACCCTCGGGCGGGAGGCACACGCACAGATACGCAGTATTTT	CASSYPRAGGTRTDTQYF
TRBV19	12	.	many	TRBJ2-7	TGTGCCAGTAGCGGGCCTTCCTACGAGCAGTACTTC	CASSGPSYEQYF
TRBV28	13	.	.	TRBJ2-7	TGTGCCAGCAGTTCGTACCCTACCTACGAGCAGTACTTC	CASSSYPTYEQYF
TRBV3-1	16	.	many	TRBJ2-2	TGTGCCAGCAGCCGACTTAGGGACCATTACACCGGGGAGCTGTTTTTT	CASSRLRDHYTGELFF
TRBV20-1	15	TRBD1	many	TRBJ2-1	TGCAGTGGAGTTCTCCCGGACAGGGGGACTAATGAGCAGTTCTTC	CSGVLPDRGTNEQFF
TRBV6-1	14	TRBD1	medium-sized	TRBJ2-7	TGTGCCAGCAGTGAAGGGGACAGCTCCTACGAGCAGTACTTC	CASSEGDSSYEQYF
TRBV5-5	16	TRBD1	.	TRBJ1-5	TGTGCCAGCAGCGAGGATCGACAGGGCCCCAATCAGCCCCAGCATTTT	CASSEDRQGPNQPQHF
TRBV6-2/TRBV6-3	15	TRBD1	.	TRBJ2-7	TGTGCCAGCAGTTACTCGGTGACAGGGGGCTCCGACCAGTACTTC	CASSYSVTGGSDQYF
TRBV12-3/TRBV12-4	15	.	many	TRBJ1-2	TGTGCCAGCAGTACCCGGGTCCTTCCCGGCTATGGCTACACCTTC	CASSTRVLPGYGYTF
TRBV20-1	15	TRBD2	medium-sized	TRBJ2-7	TGCAGTGCTAGAGCCTGGGCTAGCGGGAGGGACGAGCAGTACTTC	CSARAWASGRDEQYF
TRBV14	18	.	once	TRBJ1-1	TGTGCCAGCAGCCAATTTCTTGGCAGGGGTGGATTTGACACTGAAGCTTTCTTT	CASSQFLGRGGFDTEAFF
TRBV9	16	TRBD1	many	TRBJ1-4	TGTGCCAGCAGCGTAGCTCAGGGACAGTCTAATGAAAAACTGTTTTTT	CASSVAQGQSNEKLFF
TRBV28	16	.	.	TRBJ1-5	TGTGCCAGCAGTCTCTCCTCCGACGGGAGCAATCAGCCCCAGCATTTT	CASSLSSDGSNQPQHF
TRBV7-9	12	.	.	TRBJ1-2	TGTGCCATCAGCTCCTCAGTGTTCGGCTACACCTTC	CAISSSVFGYTF
TRBV5-1	15	.	.	TRBJ1-6	TGCGCCAGCAGCTTGGCTGGGGCGACCAATTCACCCCTCCACTTT	CASSLAGATNSPLHF
TRBV27	13	TRBD2	medium-sized	TRBJ2-2	TGTGCCAGCACCTCGGGAGGGGCCGGGGAGCTGTTTTTT	CASTSGGAGELFF
TRBV6-1	12	.	.	TRBJ1-5	TGTGCCAGCAGTAGGGGGAATCAGCCCCAGCATTTT	CASSRGNQPQHF
TRBV20-1	12	TRBD2	.	TRBJ2-3	TGTAGTGCTAGCGGTAAGTGGAGTACGCAGTATTTT	CSASGKWSTQYF
TRBV2	13	.	many	TRBJ2-3	TGTGCCAGCAAGCGGGACACCACAGATACGCAGTATTTT	CASKRDTTDTQYF
TRBV11-1	15	TRBD1	.	TRBJ2-1	TGTGCCAGCAGCCTAAGACAGGGGTCCTACAATGAGCAGTTCTTC	CASSLRQGSYNEQFF
TRBV2	14	.	many	TRBJ1-2	TGTGCCAGCAGGAGAGGAGGGGGAATGGAAGGCTACACCTTC	CASRRGGGMEGYTF
TRBV4-1	16	.	.	TRBJ2-6	TGCGCCAGCAGCCCAGGGCAGGGGACAGGGGCCAACGTCCTGACTTTC	CASSPGQGTGANVLTF
TRBV6-1	12	TRBD1	medium-sized	TRBJ2-7	TGTGCCAGCGGGGACAGGGACTACGAGCAGTACTTC	CASGDRDYEQYF
TRBV6-2/TRBV6-3	13	.	few	TRBJ2-7	TGTGCCAGCAGTTATTCGTGGTGGCCGGAGCATTACTTC	CASSYSWWPEHYF
TRBV14	14	.	many	TRBJ2-1	TGTGCCAGCAGCCAAGAAATAGCGGTGAATGAGCAGTTCTTC	CASSQEIAVNEQFF
TRBV20-1	15	TRBD2	.	TRBJ2-3	TGCAGTGCTAGCCGCGAAAGCGGGATCACAGATACGCAGTATTTT	CSASRESGITDTQYF
TRBV28	14	.	few	TRBJ2-3	TGTGCCAGCAGTCCCGGACAGGGAGGGGATACGCAGTATTTT	CASSPGQGGDTQYF
TRBV5-1	11	.	.	TRBJ2-1	TGCGCCAGCAGCTTTACCGGCGAGCAGTTCTTC	CASSFTGEQFF
TRBV10-2	15	TRBD2	medium-sized	TRBJ2-3	TGCGCCAGCAGTGAGGGGGGACTAGCGGGGGATACGCAGTATTTT	CASSEGGLAGDTQYF
TRBV2	16	TRBD1	many	TRBJ2-6	TGTGCCAGCAGTGGCCGGACAGGGGCTGGGGCCAACGTCCTGACTTTC	CASSGRTGAGANVLTF
TRBV4-1	14	.	.	TRBJ2-7	TGCGCCAGCATCCAAGGAGGGTCAGGGGGAGAGCAGTACTTC	CASIQGGSGGEQYF
TRBV7-1	20	TRBD1	.	TRBJ1-2	TGTGCCAGCAGCTCATCGGGGTGGGTCCCGGGACAGATTCCTCTCTATGGCTACACCTTC	CASSSSGWVPGQIPLYGYTF
TRBV30	14	.	once	TRBJ1-3	TGTGCCTGGGGGACGGGGTTCTCTGGAAACACCATATATTTT	CAWGTGFSGNTIYF
TRBV20-1	14	.	medium-sized	TRBJ2-7	TGCAGTGCTAGAGTGGAAGGAACCGCCTACGAGCAGTACTTC	CSARVEGTAYEQYF
TRBV3-1	14	.	many	TRBJ2-2	TGTGCCAGCAACCGGGGTACTTCAGGCGGGGAGCTGTTTTTT	CASNRGTSGGELFF
TRBV7-2	12	.	medium-sized	TRBJ2-5	TGTGCCAGCAGCTTAGTAGGGGGGACCCAGTACTTC	CASSLVGGTQYF
TRBV28	14	TRBD2	medium-sized	TRBJ2-7	TGTGCCAGCACCTCCGGGGCGGGAGACCAAGAGCAGTACTTC	CASTSGAGDQEQYF
TRBV6-5	15	.	medium-sized	TRBJ1-1	TGTGCCAGCAGTTACTTCCCCCCAATGAACACTGAAGCTTTCTTT	CASSYFPPMNTEAFF